Listed here is a single T cell receptor beta chain. Its cognate antigen is unknown. The record originates from a study of graft-versus-host responses after intestinal transplantation. Looking at the study overall: The transplants performed in recipients were multivisceral, liver-intestinal, or isolated intestinal.

V lost 3 bases, J lost 10 bases, and 9 bases lay in between. Germline-derived CDR1 and CDR2 are MNHNS and SASEGT. The CDR3 has 11 amino acids. Whole-study results and caveats: Researchers found peak circulating GvH clone levels linked to early post-transplant HvG declines. Allografts carried high graft-versus-host to host-versus-graft clonal ratios in patients having graft-donor T cell macrochimerism. Present in recipient marrow, GvH clones included some that appeared first in ileum or blood.

TCRdb's table, derived via immunoSEQ multiplex PCR, lists solely in-frame clones and lacks some. The profile shows roughly 110,000 clones, roughly 90% of them singletons. This rearrangement joins TRBV6-1 to TRBJ1-2; D is uncertain. The TCR comes from a human donor who was the organ donor for an intestinal transplant. Specimen: unstimulated CD4+ T cells sorted from spleen or lymph node cells, collected before transplant. CDR3 protein: CASSDGVAYTF. DNA for the CDR3: TGTGCCAGCAGTGACGGGGTGGCCTACACCTTC.